This is a list of T cell receptor beta chains from one sample in a study of monozygotic twins with inflammatory bowel disease. TCRdb reprocessed the 5' RACE reads; each CDR3 protein has one entry and no DNA is given. In all, the sample yields 120,000 to 150,000 distinct CDR3 sequences. Input material: blood. The source is a human donor with ulcerative colitis or Crohn's disease, or a healthy co-twin of an affected twin (not recorded which). Both conserved end residues are part of each CDR3. Each record gives: J gene, V gene, CDR3 protein.

TRBJ1-5	TRBV24-1	CATSDARTGACNQPQHF
TRBJ1-1	TRBV29-1	CSVEESGKEAFF
TRBJ1-2	TRBV7-9	CAIQNRGYGYTF
TRBJ2-7	TRBV3-1	CASSRPGQYYEQYF
TRBJ2-7	TRBV5-1	CASSAMDRSYEQYF
TRBJ2-7	TRBV18	CASSPNGTPRYF
TRBJ2-3	TRBV5-1	CASSPRRVVADTQYF
TRBJ1-2	TRBV10-3	CAISPTGGQGYTF
TRBJ1-2	TRBV5-1	CASSPGQGAYGYTF
TRBJ2-4	TRBV19	CASSMGTGLTKNIQYF
TRBJ2-3	TRBV27	CASSWISGSTDTQYF
TRBJ1-6	TRBV7-8	CASSLGVSPLHF
TRBJ1-1	TRBV27	CASSSGLRNTEAFF
TRBJ2-1	TRBV5-4	CASSSGAGGNEQFF
TRBJ1-3	TRBV4-1	CASSQETGNTIYF
TRBJ2-7	TRBV5-1	CASSLGGGTRNYEQYF
TRBJ1-5	TRBV6-1	CASSRTGTGSNQPQHF
TRBJ2-2	TRBV7-3	CASSVLGGADTGELFF
TRBJ2-5	TRBV6-1	CASYERQGGETQYF
TRBJ2-3	TRBV7-2	CASNDGGGDTQYF
TRBJ2-5	TRBV7-6	CASSNPTGVRETQYF
TRBJ1-5	TRBV7-8	CASSDDRSNQPQHF
TRBJ1-2	TRBV5-1	CASSGLTGGEDGYTF
TRBJ2-7	TRBV29-1	CSVEGPSAYEQYF
TRBJ2-7	TRBV5-1	CASSLAAPETYEQYF
TRBJ1-5	TRBV6-6	CASRGQGPNQPQHF
TRBJ1-1	TRBV20-1	CSARGGGGVAFF
TRBJ2-5	TRBV12-3/TRBV12-4	CASSLGSGPQETQYF
TRBJ1-4	TRBV5-5	CASSSQNNEKLFF
TRBJ2-7	TRBV5-1	CASSLARDRGFGYEQYF
TRBJ2-3	TRBV6-5	CASSWGAPTTDTQYF
TRBJ2-1	TRBV6-2/TRBV6-3	CASSYSKGNHGIGVRHEQFF
TRBJ1-5	TRBV7-9	CASSEGNQPQHF
TRBJ2-2	TRBV5-1	CASSLGQTNTGELFF
TRBJ1-3	TRBV5-1	CASSLFQQGSTGNTIYF
TRBJ2-5	TRBV3-1	CASSPTGEETQYF
TRBJ1-4	TRBV20-1	CSARAPGQVRQLFF
TRBJ2-7	TRBV6-5	CASSYRGPSYEQYF
TRBJ1-6	TRBV25-1	CASSEGARGRVLAPLHF
TRBJ2-3	TRBV27	CASSLKWTHTDTQYF
TRBJ2-5	TRBV4-1	CASSQDPSGGETQYF
TRBJ2-3	TRBV7-3	CASRIEPGRADTQYF